This T cell receptor (beta chain) was retrieved from a study of vaccination and CD4 T cells after COVID-19. Indicated treatment: 10-day PBMC culture with coronavirus spike peptide pools or control peptides (ViraFEST assay). As for this clonotype: Its specificity is unknown.

Germline CDR1 is LNHDA and CDR2 is SQIVND (reference sequence). This CDR3 comprises 17 residues. Trimming took 6 bases from V and 0 from J; bases not matched to a gene: 6. Oncomine TCR Beta short-read sequencing was applied to DNA from cultured CD4+ T cells. Genomic DNA from cultured CD4+ T cells was extracted. Via MiXCR, TCRdb re-called the PCR reads, giving one row per CDR3 protein. Of 9,000 to 13,000 distinct CDR3 sequences in the sample, approximately 20% were seen once. The source of this sequence is a human donor who had recovered from COVID-19. The J gene is TRBJ2-6, the V gene TRBV19, with 9 bases aligning to TRBD1. The material was CD4+ T cells from blood, cultured in vitro, obtained after SARS-CoV-2 vaccination. The CDR3 sequence is CASSGQGPISGANVLTF. The DNA for the CDR3 is TGTGCCAGTAGCGGACAGGGGCCGATCTCTGGGGCCAACGTCCTGACTTTC.